This T cell receptor beta chain stems from a study of Ad26.COV2.S vaccination and SARS-CoV-2 variants. Study-level background: Into the muscle, Ad26.COV2.S was dosed once or twice, 56 days apart. General study findings and limits: Spike-specific TCR breadth ran higher among vaccine recipients than placebo recipients.

Treatment reported: some 20 received Ad26.COV2.S at low or high dose, single or two shots; about 5 received placebo; per-sample allocation not given. Vaccine and placebo recipients were sampled on day 63 after the first injection. The CDR3 loop spans 13 amino acids. Germline V gene lookup returns CDR1 KGHSH and CDR2 LQKENI. V shed 6 bases and J 7 bases; nucleotides not matched to a gene: 8. Assay: immunoSEQ multiplex PCR; the TCRdb copy retains only in-frame clones and omits some. The sample includes 300,000 to 400,000 clones, approximately 86% seen only once; the top ten take approximately 2%. As regards this clone: No antigen is known for it.

The sample consisted of peripheral blood, taken in a trial of Ad26.COV2.S vaccine versus placebo. The TCR originated in a person aged 18 to 59 who received the Ad26.COV2.S COVID-19 vaccine or a placebo. The gene calls are TRBV18 and TRBJ1-1; 7 positions agree with TRBD1. The CDR3 protein is CASSPMGQLEAFF. DNA of the CDR3: TGTGCCAGCTCTCCAATGGGACAGCTTGAAGCTTTCTTT.